These 9 T cell receptor beta chains came from one sample sequenced in a study of T cell responses to AZD1222 COVID-19 vaccine. Assay used: immunoSEQ multiplex PCR; TCRdb lists only in-frame clones, some missing. This table has roughly 130,000 clones, roughly 87% appearing once. The material was peripheral blood, obtained on day 0 of AZD1222 vaccination. Receptors were obtained from an adult in good health.

As DNA, the CDR3 is TGTGCCAGCAGTGGCTACAGGGTTGGAGAAAAACTGTTTTTT. This translates into CASSGYRVGEKLFF. This sequence joins TRBV25-1 and TRBJ1-4; D perhaps matches TRBD1 (6 bases). Between the trimmed V and J ends, which lost 4 bases and 8 bases, there was a span of 14 bases. The CDR3 runs to 14 residues. Looked up from germline, CDR1 is MGHDK and CDR2 is SYGVNS. Looking up the rest from reference TRBV25-1 and TRBJ1-4 gives the full variable domain: EADIYQTPRYLVIGTGKKITLECSQTMGHDKMYWYQQDPGMELHLIHYSYGVNSTEKGDLSSESTVSRIRTEHFPLTLESARPSHTSQYLCASSGYRVGEKLFFGSGTQLSVL.

J is TRBJ2-7 and V is TRBV29-1, with no clear D. CDR1 is SQVTM, CDR2 ANQGSEA, per germline. Trimming removed 0 bases from V and 10 bases from J, with 10 bases in between. CDR3 length equals 11 residues. CDR3 loop: CSVEEGKFQYF. CDR3 in DNA: TGCAGCGTTGAAGAGGGAAAGTTTCAGTACTTC.

This clone was found a few times. The chain links TRBV10-3 to TRBJ1-3; TRBD1 is a possible D gene (5 bases). Germline CDR1 and CDR2: ENHRY and SYGVKD. This CDR3 is 18 amino acids long. V was trimmed by 3 bases and J by 0 bases, leaving 18 bases between them. DNA for the CDR3: TGTGCCATCAGTGAAGGCCCGGGCAGGGCAATCTCTGGAAACACCATATATTTT. It translates to CAISEGPGRAISGNTIYF.

This rearrangement joins TRBV9 to TRBJ1-6; 7 bases line up with TRBD1. With V trimmed by 2 bases and J by 6 bases, 2 bases remained unmatched. Germline assignment: CDR1 SGDLS and CDR2 YYNGEE. The CDR3 is 14 residues long. This chain's CDR3 is CASSVTGVNSPLHF. CDR3 DNA sequence: TGTGCCAGCAGCGTCACAGGGGTTAATTCACCCCTCCACTTT.

The sample holds one count of this clone. The genes are TRBV9 and TRBJ1-6; no firm D call. This CDR3 spans 14 amino acids. The V end lost 0 bases, the J end lost 10 bases, and 11 bases lay between the germline ends. The germline V gene has CDR1 SGDLS and CDR2 YYNGEE. The CDR3 here is CASSVDSGPSPLHF. As DNA, the CDR3 is TGTGCCAGCAGCGTAGACAGTGGTCCGTCACCCCTCCACTTT.

V is TRBV29-1 and J is TRBJ2-3; 13 nucleotides agree with TRBD2. In germline, CDR1 is SQVTM, CDR2 ANQGSEA. Losses at the gene ends were 4 bases for V and 6 bases for J; bases not matched to a gene: 4. The CDR3 runs to 14 residues. The CDR3 DNA follows: TGCAGCGTTGGGACTAGCGGGGGCGATGATACGCAGTATTTT. Its protein is CSVGTSGGDDTQYF.

This chain links TRBV12-3 or TRBV12-4 with TRBJ2-5; no firm D call. The CDR3 totals 12 residues. V lost 6 bases and J 4 bases, leaving 9 bases between the germline ends. In DNA form, the CDR3 reads TGTGCCAGCAGCCCGGACGGAGAGACCCAGTACTTC. This codes for CASSPDGETQYF.

The rearrangement links TRBV24-1 to TRBJ2-7; D not certain. This CDR3 region has 13 residues. Trimming took 3 bases from V and 6 from J, leaving 11 bases between them. Germline loops: CDR1 KGHDR, CDR2 SFDVKD. CDR3 residues: CATSDPSMFEQYF. Written as DNA, the CDR3 is TGTGCCACCAGTGATCCGTCAATGTTCGAGCAGTACTTC.

The chain links TRBV5-5 to TRBJ1-4, with D uncertain. This CDR3 spans 15 amino acids. The germline V gene encodes CDR1 SGHKS and CDR2 YYEKEE (reference sequence). Trimming shortened V by 4 bases and J by 4 bases, and 14 bases separated the two germline ends. CDR3 nucleotides: TGTGCCAGCAGCCCATGGACGGCCGGTAATGAAAAACTGTTTTTT. Translated: CASSPWTAGNEKLFF.